Listed below are T cell receptor beta chains from one sample, sequenced in a study of shared clonotypes between healthy human individuals. This table comes from immunoSEQ multiplex PCR, and its TCRdb copy is limited to in-frame clones, with some not included. Found here are 1.5 million to 2.5 million clones, about 94% of them singletons; the top ten hold 1% to 1.5%. Material: naive CD8+ T cells sorted from blood. The source is a man aged 18 to 35 in good health. Both conserved end residues are part of each CDR3. The D gene is left open where the match is weak. Clone sizes are given selectively: once, few, many, or a class where the clone is expanded.

J gene,clone size,D gene,V gene,CDR3 DNA,CDR3 protein
TRBJ2-7,-,TRBD2,TRBV5-6,TGTGCCAGCAGCCTGACTAGCGGTTTTTACGAGCAGTACTTC,CASSLTSGFYEQYF
TRBJ2-1,once,TRBD2,TRBV10-3,TGTGCCATCAGTGAGTCGTTGGCTAGCGGGGGGTACAATGAGCAGTTCTTC,CAISESLASGGYNEQFF
TRBJ2-2,once,TRBD2,TRBV9,TGTGCCAGCAGCGTAGAGCTAGCGGGGGGAACCGGGGAGCTGTTTTTT,CASSVELAGGTGELFF
TRBJ2-7,-,-,TRBV12-2,TGTGCAAGTCGCCTAAGGGACAGAAGCTCCTACGAGCAGTACTTC,CASRLRDRSSYEQYF
TRBJ2-1,-,-,TRBV6-5,TGTGCCAGCAGTCTAACTACGTACAATGAGCAGTTCTTC,CASSLTTYNEQFF
TRBJ2-5,-,-,TRBV7-9,TGTGCCAGCAGCTGGGTGATACAGGGTCGGGAGACCCAGTACTTC,CASSWVIQGRETQYF
TRBJ2-7,-,-,TRBV6-5,TGTGCCAGCAGTTACGCGGGGAGTTCCTACGAGCAGTACTTC,CASSYAGSSYEQYF
TRBJ2-1,once,-,TRBV27,TGTGCCAGCAGCGGGGCCTTCTCCTACAATGAGCAGTTCTTC,CASSGAFSYNEQFF
TRBJ2-2,once,-,TRBV6-5,TGTGCCAGCAGTTACGTTTCGGGGAACACCGGGGAGCTGTTTTTT,CASSYVSGNTGELFF
TRBJ2-3,-,-,TRBV9,TGTGCCAGCAGCGTAGGAACAGGGAGCACAGATACGCAGTATTTT,CASSVGTGSTDTQYF
TRBJ2-5,-,TRBD2,TRBV4-1,TGCGCCAGCAGCCATCCTCCGGGGGGGAAAGAGACCCAGTACTTC,CASSHPPGGKETQYF